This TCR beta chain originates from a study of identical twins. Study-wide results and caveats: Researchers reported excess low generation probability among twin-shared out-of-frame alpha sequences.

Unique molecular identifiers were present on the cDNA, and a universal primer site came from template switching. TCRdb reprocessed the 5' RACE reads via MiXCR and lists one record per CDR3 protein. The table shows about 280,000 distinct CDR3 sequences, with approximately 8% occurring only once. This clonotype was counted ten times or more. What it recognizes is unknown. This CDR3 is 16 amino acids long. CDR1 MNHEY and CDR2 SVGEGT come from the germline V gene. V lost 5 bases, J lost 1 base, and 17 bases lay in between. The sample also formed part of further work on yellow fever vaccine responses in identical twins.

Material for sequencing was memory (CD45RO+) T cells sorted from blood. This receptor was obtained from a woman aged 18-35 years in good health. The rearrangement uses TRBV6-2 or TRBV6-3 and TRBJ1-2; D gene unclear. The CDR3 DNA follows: TGTGCCAGCAGTCCGATTTTTGAGCTCTTTAACTATGGCTACACCTTC. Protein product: CASSPIFELFNYGYTF.